The rows below give T cell receptor beta chains drawn from one sample of a study of read filtering for tumor transcriptome and immune sequencing. A single record per CDR3 protein comes from TCRdb applying MiXCR to the reads. The sample gives around 130,000 distinct CDR3 sequences, under 15% of which show up once; 7% to 9% is in the top ten. Input material: a population of CD138-negative cells sorted from bone marrow. These TCRs come from a donor aged 40 or over with multiple myeloma. CDR3s include the opening cysteine and the closing phenylalanine or tryptophan. The size entry is marked missing in some rows and otherwise reads once, few, many or a size class.

V gene	clone size	J gene	CDR3 protein
TRBV30	-	TRBJ1-1	CAWTVGGETEAFF
TRBV19	many	TRBJ2-1	CASSIGTGGMVEQFF
TRBV30	few	TRBJ2-7	CAWSVARVGEQYF
TRBV7-9	many	TRBJ2-7	CASSPEVAYEQYF
TRBV7-9	many	TRBJ2-1	CASSFSLDEQFF
TRBV6-5	many	TRBJ2-1	CASSYSIERLTYNEQFF
TRBV7-9	many	TRBJ1-4	CASSLGEATNEKLFF
TRBV6-5	-	TRBJ2-1	CAGSNYDSLSYNEQFF
TRBV6-2/TRBV6-3	many	TRBJ2-1	CASTPLSNLLYNEQFF
TRBV3-1	many	TRBJ2-7	CASSRRRAASSYEQYF
TRBV15	many	TRBJ2-1	CATSRDLQQAGAYNEQFF
TRBV7-9	many	TRBJ1-6	CASSPRADSISNSPLHF
TRBV11-2	-	TRBJ2-1	CASSLRGTSGRGNEQFF
TRBV13	few	TRBJ2-1	CASSVHRGNEQFF
TRBV19	many	TRBJ2-7	CASKLAGGSYEQYF
TRBV20-1	many	TRBJ2-5	CSAHQYQETQYF
TRBV19	many	TRBJ2-7	CASSPWDSPYEQYF
TRBV11-1	-	TRBJ2-7	CASSLAAIYYEQYF
TRBV19	many	TRBJ1-5	CASSLREGPPDQPQHF
TRBV12-3/TRBV12-4	-	TRBJ2-4	CASNLAGLKNIQYF
TRBV9	few	TRBJ2-7	CASSVAAESYEQYF
TRBV7-2	many	TRBJ2-7	CASSLEANRYEQYF
TRBV4-3	many	TRBJ2-2	CASSRGTGGTGELFF
TRBV12-3/TRBV12-4	few	TRBJ2-2	CASTKKTGELFF
TRBV4-1	few	TRBJ1-1	CASSQDLGVAAFF
TRBV6-1	many	TRBJ1-1	CASSQGKNTEAFF
TRBV5-1	many	TRBJ2-1	CASSLPTYNEQFF
TRBV2	many	TRBJ2-4	CASSATVLAAIAKNIQYF
TRBV29-1	many	TRBJ2-1	CSVEGDHSYNEQFF
TRBV5-1	many	TRBJ2-1	CASSLGVAGGMNEQFF
TRBV5-6	many	TRBJ1-5	CASSRGGPWGNQPQHF
TRBV29-1	many	TRBJ1-1	CSAWTGHNTEAFF
TRBV7-2	many	TRBJ2-7	CASSPQGTSVYEQYF
TRBV11-2	many	TRBJ2-6	CASSLSDSGANVLTF
TRBV7-8	-	TRBJ2-3	CASSWIVSTDTQYF
TRBV4-2	-	TRBJ2-1	CASSLSVTSYNEQFF
TRBV7-2	many	TRBJ1-5	CASRSYSNQPQHF
TRBV12-3/TRBV12-4	many	TRBJ2-5	CASSLLAGGLLETQYF
TRBV4-2	few	TRBJ2-1	CASSALWETVDGQFF
TRBV7-9	many	TRBJ2-7	CASSSDPGPRRPSGRYEQYF
TRBV12-3/TRBV12-4	many	TRBJ2-2	CASSPTRSANTGELFF
TRBV4-1	many	TRBJ2-3	CASSPRLGGSAVDTQYF
TRBV7-6	many	TRBJ1-2	CASSPDRASHANYGYTF
TRBV11-2	many	TRBJ2-1	CASSLEPSAYNEQFF
TRBV11-2	many	TRBJ2-3	CASSLGLAGSFPQYF
TRBV6-6	many	TRBJ2-1	CASTLTGKYNEQFF
TRBV29-1	many	TRBJ2-7	CSVEGRGYEQYF
TRBV20-1	-	TRBJ1-2	CRARRGDGYTF
TRBV2	once	TRBJ1-3	CASSEAGTGNTIYF
TRBV4-1	many	TRBJ1-2	CASSQDPAANYGYTF
TRBV6-2/TRBV6-3	many	TRBJ1-2	CASSYGREGYTF
TRBV7-2	many	TRBJ1-4	CASSKTDTNEKLFF
TRBV30	few	TRBJ2-1	CAWSHLAGVRNYNEQFF
TRBV19	many	TRBJ2-7	CASSIYAGGPYEQYF
TRBV7-2	few	TRBJ2-1	CASSLKGTAGVGPTGYNEQFF
TRBV6-5	many	TRBJ2-6	CASSYRPWTGNSGANVLTF
TRBV18	many	TRBJ2-7	CASSSTADSYEQYF
TRBV6-5	many	TRBJ2-2	CASSDSISNTGELFF
TRBV7-8	many	TRBJ2-3	CASSLPPGKRDTQYF